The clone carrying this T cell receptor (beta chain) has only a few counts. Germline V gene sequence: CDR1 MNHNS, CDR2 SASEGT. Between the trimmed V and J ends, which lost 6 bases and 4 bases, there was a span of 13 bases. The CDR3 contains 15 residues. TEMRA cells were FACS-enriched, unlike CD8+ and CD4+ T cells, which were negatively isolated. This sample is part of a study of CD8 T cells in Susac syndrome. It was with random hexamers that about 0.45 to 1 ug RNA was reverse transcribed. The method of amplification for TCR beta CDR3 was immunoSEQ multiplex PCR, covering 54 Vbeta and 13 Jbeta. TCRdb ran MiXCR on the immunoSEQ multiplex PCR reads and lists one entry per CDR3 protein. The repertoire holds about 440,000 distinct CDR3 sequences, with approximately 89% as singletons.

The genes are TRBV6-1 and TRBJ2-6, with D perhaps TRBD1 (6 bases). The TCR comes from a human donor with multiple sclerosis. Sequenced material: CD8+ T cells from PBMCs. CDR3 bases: TGTGCCAGCAGCCTACAGGGCTCAGGGGCCAACGTCCTGACTTTC. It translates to CASSLQGSGANVLTF.